This record covers a single T cell receptor beta chain. The sample carries other DNA sequences with the same CDR3. The entry originates in a study of blood T cell repertoires in COVID-19. Original methodology: Reference gene primer amplification gave nucleated cell count estimates. Clones were read by immunoSEQ multiplex PCR, and TCRdb kept only the in-frame ones, dropping some. D and trimming come from the DNA, and the V and J calls and clone size come from that table. Counted here are about 49,000 clones, 60% to 80% occurring once; the ten biggest clones make up roughly 45%. V lost 4 bases and J 1 base, leaving 7 bases between the germline ends. Germline V gene sequence: CDR1 SNHLY, CDR2 FYNNEI. The CDR3 runs to 13 residues.

This TCR came from a man in his 70s with active or convalescent COVID-19. The chain employs TRBV2 and TRBJ1-1, with D unclear. The specimen sequenced was peripheral blood. The CDR3 loop is CASSVEKNTEAFF. The CDR3 coding sequence is TGTGCCAGCAGTGTAGAGAAGAACACTGAAGCTTTCTTT.